Presented here are 8 T cell receptor beta chains from one specimen sequenced in a study of OX40 agonist ivuxolimab in advanced cancers. Clones were read by immunoSEQ multiplex PCR, and TCRdb kept only the in-frame ones, dropping some. The sample lists about 33,000 clones, about nine tenths occurring once. This specimen was CD4+ or CD8+ T cells sorted from blood, taken in a trial of the OX40 agonist ivuxolimab. All receptors come from an adult with an advanced solid tumor such as melanoma, head and neck, liver or kidney cancer.

CDR3 residues: CASRPFLSNQPQHF. The CDR3 DNA reads TGTGCCAGCAGGCCATTCCTAAGCAATCAGCCCCAGCATTTT. The chain recombines TRBV5-6 with TRBJ1-5, with D uncertain. Germline V CDR1 and CDR2: SGHDT, YYEEEE. The CDR3 has 14 amino acids. Deletions cut 5 bases from V and 1 base from J, with 10 bases between.

This rearrangement joins TRBV6-5 to TRBJ2-7; D is possibly TRBD1 (6 bases). The CDR3 is 16 residues long. Germline V CDR1 and CDR2: MNHEY, SVGAGI. V was cut by 1 base and J by 2 bases, with 15 bases left in between. The CDR3 DNA reads TGTGCCAGCAGTTACTTGGGGACACCAGGCCCCTACGAGCAGTACTTC. This codes for CASSYLGTPGPYEQYF.

This clone has only one observation. The chain recombines TRBV27 with TRBJ1-6, with D uncertain. CDR1 and CDR2 from the germline V gene are MNHEY and SMNVEV (reference sequence). The CDR3 contains 13 residues. Trimming stripped 2 bases from V and 12 bases from J, with 11 bases between. The CDR3 spells CASSLGRPRPLHF. The DNA for the CDR3 is TGTGCCAGCAGTTTAGGCAGGCCCAGACCCCTCCACTTT.

V is TRBV14 and J is TRBJ1-2, with D unresolved. Germline V CDR1 and CDR2: SGHDN, FVKESK. The CDR3 loop spans 18 amino acids. V was pared by 1 base and J by 8 bases, with 26 bases between. The CDR3 loop reads CASSQGGCRVRVARGYTF. The CDR3 DNA follows: TGTGCCAGCAGCCAAGGAGGGTGCCGGGTCCGCGTAGCGAGGGGCTACACCTTC. The full variable domain, completed using reference TRBV14 and TRBJ1-2, is EAGVTQFPSHSVIEKGQTVTLRCDPISGHDNLYWYRRVMGKEIKFLLHFVKESKQDESGMPNNRFLAERTGGTYSTLKVQPAELEDSGVYFCASSQGGCRVRVARGYTFGSGTRLTVV.

This clone was observed once. The chain links TRBV28 to TRBJ2-7, with D unclear. Germline lookup yields CDR1 MDHEN and CDR2 SYDVKM. Trimming shortened V by 3 bases and J by 6 bases, and 12 bases separated the two germline ends. The CDR3 spans 13 residues. CDR3 coding DNA: TGTGCCAGCAGTTTTACGAGTACGGGCGAGCAGTACTTC. Its protein product is CASSFTSTGEQYF.

The chain uses TRBV7-9 and TRBJ2-5, with TRBD1 as a possible D gene (5 bases). The CDR3 totals 14 residues. Deletions cut 5 bases from V and 2 bases from J, with 12 bases between. The germline V gene encodes CDR1 SEHNR and CDR2 FQNEAQ (reference sequence). The DNA for the CDR3 is TGTGCCAGCAGCCACGACAGCTCGCAAGAGACCCAGTACTTC. It translates to CASSHDSSQETQYF.

The chain uses TRBV2 and TRBJ2-1; 7 bases map to TRBD2. The length of the CDR3 is 15 residues. With V trimmed by 0 bases and J by 7 bases, 6 bases remained unmatched. The germline V gene encodes CDR1 SNHLY and CDR2 FYNNEI. The CDR3 bases are TGTGCCAGCAGTGAAGCGGGAGGGCCCCGAAATGAGCAGTTCTTC. Translation: CASSEAGGPRNEQFF. Full variable domain (missing parts from reference TRBV2 and TRBJ2-1): EPEVTQTPSHQVTQMGQEVILRCVPISNHLYFYWYRQILGQKVEFLVSFYNNEISEKSEIFDDQFSVERPDGSNFTLKIRSTKLEDSAMYFCASSEAGGPRNEQFFGPGTRLTVL.

The chain carries TRBV11-2 and TRBJ2-7, with 8 bases that match TRBD2. CDR3 length: 17 residues. The J segment lost 1 base and the V segment lost 0 bases, leaving 8 bases of the junction unmatched. Germline CDR1 and CDR2: SGHAT and FQNNGV. CDR3: CASSLESWSSGSYEQYF. CDR3 DNA: TGTGCCAGCAGCTTAGAAAGTTGGTCTAGCGGGTCCTACGAGCAGTACTTC.